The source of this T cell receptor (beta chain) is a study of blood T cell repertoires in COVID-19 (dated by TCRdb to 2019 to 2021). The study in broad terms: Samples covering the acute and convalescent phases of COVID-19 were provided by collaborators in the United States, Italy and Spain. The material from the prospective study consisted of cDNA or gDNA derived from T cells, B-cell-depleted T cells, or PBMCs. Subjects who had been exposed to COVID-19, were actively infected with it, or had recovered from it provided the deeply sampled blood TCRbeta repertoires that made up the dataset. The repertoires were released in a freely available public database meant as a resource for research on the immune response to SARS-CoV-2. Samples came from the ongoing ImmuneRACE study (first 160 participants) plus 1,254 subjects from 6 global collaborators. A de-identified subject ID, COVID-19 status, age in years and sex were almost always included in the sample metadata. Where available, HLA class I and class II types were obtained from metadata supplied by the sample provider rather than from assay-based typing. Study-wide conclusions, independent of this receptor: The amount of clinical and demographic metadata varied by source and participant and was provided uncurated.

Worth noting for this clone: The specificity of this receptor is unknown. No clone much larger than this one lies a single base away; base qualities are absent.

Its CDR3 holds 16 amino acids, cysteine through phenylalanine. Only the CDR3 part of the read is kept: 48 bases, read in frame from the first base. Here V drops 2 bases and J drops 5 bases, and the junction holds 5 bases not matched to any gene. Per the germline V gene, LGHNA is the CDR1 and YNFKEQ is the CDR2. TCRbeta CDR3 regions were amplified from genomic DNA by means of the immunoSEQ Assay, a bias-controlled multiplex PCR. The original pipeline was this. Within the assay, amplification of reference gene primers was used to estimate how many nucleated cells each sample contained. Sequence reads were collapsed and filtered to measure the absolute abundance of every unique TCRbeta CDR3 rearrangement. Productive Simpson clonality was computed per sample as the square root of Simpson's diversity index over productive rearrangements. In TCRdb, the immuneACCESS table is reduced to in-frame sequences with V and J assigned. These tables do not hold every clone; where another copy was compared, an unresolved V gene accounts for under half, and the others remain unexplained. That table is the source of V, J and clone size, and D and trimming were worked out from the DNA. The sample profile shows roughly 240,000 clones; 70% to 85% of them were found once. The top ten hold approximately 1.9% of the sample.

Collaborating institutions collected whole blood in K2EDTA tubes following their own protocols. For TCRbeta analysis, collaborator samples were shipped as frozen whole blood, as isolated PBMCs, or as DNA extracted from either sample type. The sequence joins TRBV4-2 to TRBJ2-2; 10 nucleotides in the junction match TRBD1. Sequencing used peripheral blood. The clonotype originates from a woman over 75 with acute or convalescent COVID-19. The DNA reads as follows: TGTGCCAGCAGCCAAATCAGGGGACAGGGGACCGGGGAGCTGTTTTTT. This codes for CASSQIRGQGTGELFF.